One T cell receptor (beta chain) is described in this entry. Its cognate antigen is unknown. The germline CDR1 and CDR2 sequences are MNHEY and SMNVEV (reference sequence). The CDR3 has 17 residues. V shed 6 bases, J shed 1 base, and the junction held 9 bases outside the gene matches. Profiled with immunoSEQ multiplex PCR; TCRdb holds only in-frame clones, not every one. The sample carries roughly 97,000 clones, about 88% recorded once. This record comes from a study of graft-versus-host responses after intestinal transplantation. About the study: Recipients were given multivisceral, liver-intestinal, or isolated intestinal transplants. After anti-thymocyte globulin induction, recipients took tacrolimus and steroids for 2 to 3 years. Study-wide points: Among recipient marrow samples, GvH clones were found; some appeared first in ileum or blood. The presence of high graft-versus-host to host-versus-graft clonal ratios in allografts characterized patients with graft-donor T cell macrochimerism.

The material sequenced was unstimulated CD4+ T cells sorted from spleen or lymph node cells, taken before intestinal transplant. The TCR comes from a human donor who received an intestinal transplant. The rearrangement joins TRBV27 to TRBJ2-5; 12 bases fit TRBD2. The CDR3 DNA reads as TGTGCCAGCAGACCGAATCGACTAGCGGGAGCCCAAGAGACCCAGTACTTC. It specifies CASRPNRLAGAQETQYF.